What follows are 32 T cell receptor beta chains derived from one specimen sequenced in a study of CD8 T cells in Susac syndrome. RNA amounts of about 0.5 to 1 ug underwent reverse transcription with random hexamers. One entry per CDR3 protein results from TCRdb running MiXCR on the immunoSEQ multiplex PCR reads. Of around 130,000 distinct CDR3 sequences in the sample, 95% to 96% were seen once. The specimen was CD4+ T cells from PBMCs. The receptors derive from a human donor with Susac syndrome.

The J gene is TRBJ1-5, the V gene TRBV27; a weak D match, TRBD1 (6 bases). V dropped 6 bases and J dropped 7 bases, with 19 bases sitting between them. The CDR3 has 15 amino acids. Germline loops: CDR1 MNHEY, CDR2 SMNVEV (reference sequence). CDR3: CASSWTGTSGQPQHF. The CDR3 DNA follows: TGTGCCAGCAGCTGGACCGGGACATCGGGGCAGCCCCAGCATTTT.

The chain couples TRBV20-1 to TRBJ2-1, with TRBD2 identical over 7 bases. This CDR3 region has 13 residues. Germline values: CDR1 DFQATT, CDR2 SNEGSKA (reference sequence). V was clipped by 2 bases and J by 5 bases; unmatched bases: 3. The DNA of the CDR3 is TGCAGTGCTAGACGGGAGGTCCACAATGAGCAGTTCTTC. This sequence encodes CSARREVHNEQFF.

The chain combines TRBV7-2 with TRBJ2-7; D is unclear. V was cut by 1 base and J by 7 bases, with 14 bases left in between. Germline CDR1 reads SGHTA; CDR2 reads FQGNSA. The length of the CDR3 is 14 residues. CDR3 protein: CASSLGSLVVEQYF. The CDR3 nucleotides read TGTGCCAGCAGCTTAGGCAGCCTAGTCGTTGAGCAGTACTTC. Supplemented by reference TRBV7-2 and TRBJ2-7, the full variable domain reads GAGVSQSPSNKVTEKGKDVELRCDPISGHTALYWYRQSLGQGLEFLIYFQGNSAPDKSGLPSDRFSAERTGGSVSTLTIQRTQQEDSAVYLCASSLGSLVVEQYFGPGTRLTVT.

This chain joins TRBV30 and TRBJ1-5; 7 bases line up with TRBD1. The germline V gene encodes CDR1 GTSNPN and CDR2 SVGIG (reference sequence). After removal of 0 bases from V and 5 bases from J, the junction contained 1 base not matched to a gene. CDR3 length: 13 amino acids. DNA for the CDR3: TGTGCCTGGAGTGTGCAGGGGGATCAGCCCCAGCATTTT. It specifies CAWSVQGDQPQHF.

The V and J genes are TRBV2 and TRBJ2-7; 8 positions match TRBD2. CDR1 SNHLY and CDR2 FYNNEI come from the germline V gene. After removal of 5 bases from V and 1 base from J, the junction contained 4 bases not matched to a gene. The CDR3 consists of 14 residues. Here the CDR3 reads CASSFERESYEQYF. The CDR3 DNA is TGTGCCAGCAGTTTTGAGCGGGAGTCCTACGAGCAGTACTTC.

The chain uses TRBV3-1 and TRBJ1-4, with D possibly being TRBD1 (6 bases). V was cut by 5 bases and J by 8 bases, with 12 bases left in between. The CDR3 length is 13 residues. CDR1 is LGHDT, CDR2 YNNKEL, per germline (reference sequence). The DNA for the CDR3 is TGTGCCAGCAGCAGTTCGAGGGGGGAAAAACTGTTTTTT. This sequence encodes CASSSSRGEKLFF. Full variable domain (remainder filled in from reference TRBV3-1 and TRBJ1-4): DTAVSQTPKYLVTQMGNDKSIKCEQNLGHDTMYWYKQDSKKFLKIMFSYNNKELIINETVPNRFSPKSPDKAHLNLHINSLELGDSAVYFCASSSSRGEKLFFGSGTQLSVL.

V is TRBV20-1 and J is TRBJ2-5, with 9 positions matching TRBD2. Germline CDR1 is DFQATT and CDR2 is SNEGSKA (reference sequence). The CDR3 extends over 16 amino acids. V shed 2 bases, J shed 4 bases, and the junction held 11 bases outside the gene matches. CDR3 loop: CSARRGAGGPGETQYF. CDR3 nucleotides: TGCAGTGCTAGAAGAGGCGCGGGAGGGCCTGGAGAGACCCAGTACTTC.

The genes are TRBV7-6 and TRBJ2-7, with 9 positions matching TRBD2. The length of the CDR3 is 16 residues. The trim removed 5 bases at V and 1 base at J, leaving 9 bases unmatched. Germline CDR1 is SGHVS and CDR2 is FNYEAQ. This CDR3 is CASSQGPAGGSYEQYF. The CDR3 DNA reads TGTGCCAGCAGCCAGGGCCCAGCGGGAGGTTCCTACGAGCAGTACTTC.

CDR3 in DNA: TGTGCCAGCAGTTCAGGGGATCAGCCCCAGCATTTT. It encodes CASSSGDQPQHF. This chain uses TRBV28 with TRBJ1-5, with D possibly TRBD1 on 6 matching bases. CDR1 MDHEN and CDR2 SYDVKM come from the germline V gene. Trimming shortened V by 4 bases and J by 5 bases, and 6 bases separated the two germline ends. CDR3 length: 12 residues.

This chain uses TRBV3-1 with TRBJ1-1, with 11 bases matching TRBD1. This CDR3 contains 14 residues. Losses at the gene ends were 6 bases for V and 4 bases for J; bases not matched to a gene: 4. The germline gives CDR1 LGHDT, CDR2 YNNKEL (reference sequence). CDR3: CASRRTGGFTEAFF. CDR3 nucleotides: TGTGCCAGCAGGCGGACAGGGGGCTTCACTGAAGCTTTCTTT.

This rearrangement joins TRBV5-4 to TRBJ2-7; TRBD1 agrees at 12 bases. J gave up 6 bases and V 4 bases, and 5 bases lay outside the gene matches. The CDR3 length is 14 residues. CDR1 is SGHNT, CDR2 YYREEE, per germline (reference sequence). Here the CDR3 DNA reads TGTGCCAGCAGCCCGGGACAGGGGGCGAGCGAGCAGTACTTC. It translates to CASSPGQGASEQYF.

The rearrangement uses TRBV30 and TRBJ2-5; D is uncertain. V lost 3 bases, J lost 4 bases, and 12 bases lay in between. The CDR3 runs to 13 residues. Per the germline V gene, CDR1 is GTSNPN and CDR2 is SVGIG (reference sequence). DNA for the CDR3: TGTGCCTGGAGGAAGGCAGTCCGAGAGACCCAGTACTTC. The encoded protein is CAWRKAVRETQYF. The entire variable domain, with the rest obtained from reference TRBV30 and TRBJ2-5, is as follows: SQTIHQWPATLVQPVGSPLSLECTVEGTSNPNLYWYRQAAGRGLQLLFYSVGIGQISSEVPQNLSASRPQDRQFILSSKKLLLSDSGFYLCAWRKAVRETQYFGPGTRLLVL.

J is TRBJ1-2 and V is TRBV19; 7 nucleotides match TRBD1. The V and J ends lost 10 bases and 6 bases, in that order; junction bases with no gene match: 17. CDR1 LNHDA and CDR2 SQIVND come from the germline V gene (reference sequence). The CDR3 contains 15 residues. The CDR3 coding sequence is TGTGCCACCACGTTGAATCGGGACAGCCAGGATGGCTACACCTTC. It is translated as CATTLNRDSQDGYTF.

The chain combines TRBV20-1 with TRBJ2-1; 12 bases line up with TRBD2. Unmatched junction bases numbered 3, after V lost 5 bases and J lost 1 base. This CDR3 contains 15 residues. Germline CDR1 reads DFQATT; CDR2 reads SNEGSKA (reference sequence). CDR3 region: CSAAGLAGSYNEQFF. The CDR3 DNA sequence: TGCAGTGCTGCCGGACTAGCGGGATCCTACAATGAGCAGTTCTTC.

This chain uses TRBV6-5 with TRBJ2-7; the D gene is possibly TRBD2 (5 bases). The CDR3 has 13 residues. CDR1 is MNHEY, CDR2 SVGAGI, per germline. Trimming left V 6 bases short and J 12 bases short, with 21 bases between. Here the CDR3 reads CASRERYRESPYF. CDR3 bases: TGTGCCAGCAGAGAACGGTACCGGGAATCTCCGTACTTC.

The chain is built from TRBV25-1 and TRBJ2-5, with no clear D. This CDR3 comprises 12 residues. V lost 2 bases, J lost 5 bases, and 6 bases lay in between. From germline, CDR1 is MGHDK and CDR2 SYGVNS. The CDR3 DNA sequence: TGTGCCAGCAGTGAAACCCGGGAGACCCAGTACTTC. Protein product: CASSETRETQYF.

The chain links TRBV18 to TRBJ2-1; 9 nucleotides line up with TRBD2. The CDR3 runs 18 residues. Germline CDR1 and CDR2: KGHSH and LQKENI. V was clipped by 3 bases and J by 1 base; unmatched bases: 10. The CDR3 coding sequence is TGTGCCAGCTCACCGAAGATTATAGCGGGAGCATCCTACAATGAGCAGTTCTTC. Its translation: CASSPKIIAGASYNEQFF.

The chain links TRBV9 to TRBJ1-4, with no clear D. The germline CDR1 and CDR2 sequences are SGDLS and YYNGEE. This CDR3 region has 13 residues. Trimming shortened V by 4 bases and J by 13 bases, and 17 bases separated the two germline ends. DNA of the CDR3: TGTGCCAGCAGCCTCGGGAGTGGGGATAGACTGTTTTTT. Translation: CASSLGSGDRLFF.

This rearrangement joins TRBV30 to TRBJ2-1; no clear D gene. Trimming took 2 bases from V and 8 from J, leaving 10 bases between them. The germline CDR1 and CDR2 sequences are GTSNPN and SVGIG (reference sequence). CDR3 length equals 12 residues. The CDR3 DNA sequence: TGTGCCTGGAGTTCTCGTACTGATGAGCAGTTCTTC. Its protein product is CAWSSRTDEQFF. Filled out from reference TRBV30 and TRBJ2-1, the complete variable domain reads SQTIHQWPATLVQPVGSPLSLECTVEGTSNPNLYWYRQAAGRGLQLLFYSVGIGQISSEVPQNLSASRPQDRQFILSSKKLLLSDSGFYLCAWSSRTDEQFFGPGTRLTVL.

This chain links TRBV3-1 with TRBJ2-5; D gene ambiguous. CDR1 and CDR2 (germline): LGHDT, YNNKEL (reference sequence). The V end lost 2 bases, the J end lost 7 bases, and 8 bases lay between the germline ends. The CDR3 loop spans 12 amino acids. CDR3 loop: CASSQLDGTQYF. The CDR3 DNA reads as TGTGCCAGCAGCCAACTAGACGGGACCCAGTACTTC.

The CDR3 DNA follows: TGCAGCGTTGTTACAGGTGGGTCCCAGCATTTT. This gives the protein CSVVTGGSQHF. This chain joins TRBV29-1 and TRBJ1-5; possibly TRBD1 for D (5 bases). The CDR3 consists of 11 residues. Germline values: CDR1 SQVTM, CDR2 ANQGSEA. Trimming stripped 4 bases from V and 11 bases from J, with 12 bases between.

The chain employs TRBV20-1 and TRBJ1-2; TRBD1 is a possible D gene (5 bases). V lost 0 bases and J lost 6, with 14 bases in between. This CDR3 comprises 14 residues. Germline V gene data show CDR1 as DFQATT and CDR2 as SNEGSKA (reference sequence). The CDR3 sequence is CSARDQAGGDGYTF. DNA for the CDR3: TGCAGTGCTAGAGATCAGGCGGGGGGGGATGGCTACACCTTC.

The V call is TRBV24-1, the J call TRBJ2-5, with TRBD1 matching 7 bases. Per germline, CDR1 KGHDR and CDR2 SFDVKD. V was clipped by 3 bases and J by 4 bases; unmatched bases: 7. This CDR3 contains 15 residues. Here the CDR3 reads CATSDPRQGAETQYF. The CDR3, as DNA: TGTGCCACCAGTGATCCTCGACAGGGCGCAGAGACCCAGTACTTC.

The V and J genes are TRBV7-2 and TRBJ2-3, with D perhaps TRBD1 (5 bases). This CDR3 contains 13 residues. V lost 5 bases to trimming and J lost 11 bases, with 17 bases between them. CDR1 is SGHTA and CDR2 is FQGNSA in the germline V gene. CDR3 residues: CASSKDRWQGQYF. The CDR3 coding sequence is TGTGCCAGCAGCAAAGACCGGTGGCAGGGGCAGTATTTT.

The gene calls are TRBV25-1 and TRBJ2-3; no clear D gene. V dropped 9 bases and J dropped 1 base, with 14 bases sitting between them. The CDR3 contains 14 residues. Germline assignment: CDR1 MGHDK and CDR2 SYGVNS. DNA for the CDR3: TGTGCCAGTTCCTCCACAGAGGGCACAGATACGCAGTATTTT. Protein product: CASSSTEGTDTQYF.

The gene calls are TRBV3-1 and TRBJ2-5; possible D gene TRBD1, 7 bases. CDR1 and CDR2 (germline): LGHDT, YNNKEL (reference sequence). With 0 bases removed from V and 5 bases from J, the gap between germline ends came to 19 bases. The CDR3 totals 17 residues. As DNA, the CDR3 is TGTGCCAGCAGCCAAGAAAGGGGGCGATCTAGCGTGGAGACCCAGTACTTC. This sequence encodes CASSQERGRSSVETQYF.

The rearrangement links TRBV5-6 to TRBJ2-6; D not certain. The CDR3 has 15 residues. V gave up 5 bases and J gave up 0 bases, with 9 bases separating them. Germline values: CDR1 SGHDT, CDR2 YYEEEE. This chain's CDR3 is CASSYGFSGANVLTF. DNA of the CDR3: TGTGCCAGCAGTTACGGGTTCTCTGGGGCCAACGTCCTGACTTTC.

The chain employs TRBV29-1 and TRBJ2-2; unclear D gene. Per the germline V gene, CDR1 is SQVTM and CDR2 is ANQGSEA. Trimming took 6 bases from V and 4 from J, leaving 6 bases between them. There are 11 residues in the CDR3. In DNA form, the CDR3 reads TGCAGCGTGACCACCACCGGGGAGCTGTTTTTT. It translates to CSVTTTGELFF.

The chain is built from TRBV20-1 and TRBJ1-5; weak D call: TRBD1 (5 bases). CDR1 DFQATT and CDR2 SNEGSKA come from the germline V gene (reference sequence). CDR3 length: 12 amino acids. V shed 6 bases and J shed 4 bases, with 10 bases lying between them. The CDR3 DNA sequence: TGCAGTGCAAAGTCAGGGAATCAGCCCCAGCATTTT. This sequence encodes CSAKSGNQPQHF.

This chain's CDR3 is CASSPGTFGYTF. CDR3 DNA sequence: TGTGCCAGCAGCCCCGGGACATTTGGCTACACCTTC. The gene calls are TRBV11-2 and TRBJ1-2; D may be TRBD1 (6 bases). The ends were cut back, 5 bases at V and 7 bases at J, with 11 bases in the middle. Germline values: CDR1 SGHAT, CDR2 FQNNGV. The CDR3 runs 12 residues.

This clonotype appeared a few times. This chain joins TRBV3-1 and TRBJ2-1; 7 nucleotides align to TRBD2. The CDR3 is made up of 14 amino acids. Germline lookup yields CDR1 LGHDT and CDR2 YNNKEL (reference sequence). Trimming took 1 base from V and 5 from J; bases not matched to a gene: 2. CDR3 sequence (DNA): TGTGCCAGCAGCCAAGTGGGGACTAACAATGAGCAGTTCTTC. Translation: CASSQVGTNNEQFF.

The V call is TRBV29-1, the J call TRBJ2-1; 7 bases fit TRBD1. V was pared by 6 bases and J by 4 bases, with 12 bases of the junction left unmatched. The CDR3 extends over 15 amino acids. The germline V gene has CDR1 SQVTM and CDR2 ANQGSEA. Here the CDR3 DNA reads TGCAGCGTGACGGCGCGGACAGGAGTATACAATGAGCAGTTCTTC. Protein: CSVTARTGVYNEQFF.